The rows below give T cell receptor beta chains drawn from one sample of a study of blood T cell repertoires in COVID-19. The repertoire was sequenced with immunoSEQ multiplex PCR; TCRdb's copy has only in-frame clones and lacks some. The data hold 250,000 to 350,000 clones, with over 75% observed a single time. Sequenced material: peripheral blood. The origin of the receptors is a woman aged 50 to 60 with active or convalescent COVID-19. Each CDR3 is given with its conserved first and last residue. The order of the fields is CDR3 DNA, CDR3 protein, J gene, clone size, V gene, D gene. D genes are given only for firm matches. Size is stated for part of the rows, as once, few or many counts, or as a class when the clone is expanded.

DNA: TGCGCCAATTACGGTAGTGGCAATCAGCCCCAGCATTTT
CDR3: CANYGSGNQPQHF
J: TRBJ1-5
size: .
V: TRBV10-2
D: .

DNA: TGTGCCATCCGGGAGCCAAAGCAAGAGACCCAGTACTTC
CDR3: CAIREPKQETQYF
J: TRBJ2-5
size: .
V: TRBV10-3
D: .

DNA: TGTGCCAGCAGCTTAGGCAGGACATTGAACACTGAAGCTTTCTTT
CDR3: CASSLGRTLNTEAFF
J: TRBJ1-1
size: .
V: TRBV7-2
D: .

DNA: TGTGCCAGCAGTGGCAGGGGGCGGACCTCCTACAATGAGCAGTTCTTC
CDR3: CASSGRGRTSYNEQFF
J: TRBJ2-1
size: .
V: TRBV27
D: TRBD1

DNA: TGTGCCAGCAGGCAAGGGGTGAGGGAGCAGTACTTC
CDR3: CASRQGVREQYF
J: TRBJ2-7
size: .
V: TRBV28
D: .

DNA: TGTGCCATCAGTGAGCTTAGGGTTAGCGGGGGGGCCCGCGAGACCCAGTACTTC
CDR3: CAISELRVSGGARETQYF
J: TRBJ2-5
size: .
V: TRBV10-3
D: TRBD2

DNA: TGCGCCAGCAGCCAAGATCTGATCGGGAGGTACTCCACAGATACGCAGTATTTT
CDR3: CASSQDLIGRYSTDTQYF
J: TRBJ2-3
size: .
V: TRBV4-3
D: TRBD2

DNA: TGTGCCAGCGGCGGGGGTGCCAAAAACATTCAGTACTTC
CDR3: CASGGGAKNIQYF
J: TRBJ2-4
size: .
V: TRBV7-2
D: TRBD2

DNA: TGTGCCAGTATGCGGACTAGGGCGAACACTGAAGCTTTCTTT
CDR3: CASMRTRANTEAFF
J: TRBJ1-1
size: .
V: TRBV19
D: .

DNA: TGTGCCAGTAGTGAAGGACAGGGGAGGAACTATGGCTACACCTTC
CDR3: CASSEGQGRNYGYTF
J: TRBJ1-2
size: .
V: TRBV19
D: TRBD1

DNA: TGTGCCAGCAGCCTACAGGGTCCCGGGGCCAACGTCCTGACTTTC
CDR3: CASSLQGPGANVLTF
J: TRBJ2-6
size: .
V: TRBV7-3
D: .

DNA: TGTGCCAGCAGCTTAGAGGGACAGGGGAACTATGGCTACACCTTC
CDR3: CASSLEGQGNYGYTF
J: TRBJ1-2
size: .
V: TRBV13
D: TRBD1

DNA: TGTGCCAGCAGTTTATCTTCCAGGGGGCGGGGCTACACCTTC
CDR3: CASSLSSRGRGYTF
J: TRBJ1-2
size: once
V: TRBV28
D: TRBD1

DNA: TGCGCCAGCAGCTTGGAACCAGGTGTGGATACGCAGTATTTT
CDR3: CASSLEPGVDTQYF
J: TRBJ2-3
size: .
V: TRBV5-1
D: .

DNA: TGTGCCAGCAGCTTAGGACAGGGGATGAACACTGAAGCTTTCTTT
CDR3: CASSLGQGMNTEAFF
J: TRBJ1-1
size: .
V: TRBV7-2
D: TRBD1

DNA: TGTGCCAGCAGCCCTCTAGCGGGGAACTCAGAAGAGACCCAGTACTTC
CDR3: CASSPLAGNSEETQYF
J: TRBJ2-5
size: .
V: TRBV6-6
D: TRBD2

DNA: TGTGCCAGTAGCGGGACTAGCGGGAGGACAGATACGCAGTATTTT
CDR3: CASSGTSGRTDTQYF
J: TRBJ2-3
size: .
V: TRBV19
D: TRBD2

DNA: TGTGCCAGCAGTTTTTGGGCGGGAGGGACGAACACCGGGGAGCTGTTTTTT
CDR3: CASSFWAGGTNTGELFF
J: TRBJ2-2
size: .
V: TRBV27
D: TRBD2

DNA: TGTGCCAGCAGTGACGACAGGGGGGGCAATCAGCCCCAGCATTTT
CDR3: CASSDDRGGNQPQHF
J: TRBJ1-5
size: .
V: TRBV2
D: TRBD1

DNA: TGTGCCAGCAGTTTCCAGGGGGCCCAAAACACCATATATTTT
CDR3: CASSFQGAQNTIYF
J: TRBJ1-3
size: .
V: TRBV28
D: TRBD1

DNA: TGTGCCAGCAGCTTAAGCACAGGGCTCGAGGCTTTCTTT
CDR3: CASSLSTGLEAFF
J: TRBJ1-1
size: .
V: TRBV7-2
D: .

DNA: TGTGCCAGCTCACCAAGGGACAGCGCAACTAATGAAAAACTGTTTTTT
CDR3: CASSPRDSATNEKLFF
J: TRBJ1-4
size: .
V: TRBV18
D: TRBD1

DNA: TGTGCCAGCAGGGCGGACAGGACCTTCTATGGCTACACCTTC
CDR3: CASRADRTFYGYTF
J: TRBJ1-2
size: .
V: TRBV7-9
D: TRBD1

DNA: TGTGCCAGCAGTTCCGACAGGGAGAACACTGAAGCTTTCTTT
CDR3: CASSSDRENTEAFF
J: TRBJ1-1
size: .
V: TRBV27
D: TRBD1

DNA: TGCGCCAGCAGGTCACCTGCGATACAGGCGAATTCACCCCTCCACTTT
CDR3: CASRSPAIQANSPLHF
J: TRBJ1-6
size: .
V: TRBV4-1
D: .

DNA: TGTGCCAGTAGTCTCTTGGGCGGGGGAGGGCTTACCTCTGGAAACACCATATATTTT
CDR3: CASSLLGGGGLTSGNTIYF
J: TRBJ1-3
size: .
V: TRBV19
D: .

DNA: TGTGCCAGCTCACATCCGACAGGGGTTGGCTACACCTTC
CDR3: CASSHPTGVGYTF
J: TRBJ1-2
size: .
V: TRBV18
D: TRBD1

DNA: TGTGCCAGCAGTGACCCGACAGGGAGTTACCAGGGGGCTAAGTACTTC
CDR3: CASSDPTGSYQGAKYF
J: TRBJ2-7
size: .
V: TRBV6-1
D: TRBD1

DNA: TGCGCCAGCAGCTTGAGGCAGGGTGGCACAGATACGCAGTATTTT
CDR3: CASSLRQGGTDTQYF
J: TRBJ2-3
size: .
V: TRBV5-1
D: .

DNA: TGTGCCAGCAGCTCCGGGACAGACAGCCAAGAGACCCAGTACTTC
CDR3: CASSSGTDSQETQYF
J: TRBJ2-5
size: .
V: TRBV5-4
D: TRBD1

DNA: TGTGCCAGCAGCCTCTCGGGGTGTCGGGGGTGTAACTATGGCTACACCTTC
CDR3: CASSLSGCRGCNYGYTF
J: TRBJ1-2
size: .
V: TRBV21-1
D: .

DNA: TGTGCCAGCTCACCACAGGGAGCTGGAAACACCATATATTTT
CDR3: CASSPQGAGNTIYF
J: TRBJ1-3
size: .
V: TRBV18
D: .

DNA: TGTGCCAGCAGTCCACACGGGGAGCTGTTTTTT
CDR3: CASSPHGELFF
J: TRBJ2-2
size: few
V: TRBV6-2/TRBV6-3
D: .

DNA: TGTGCCAGCAGGTTAGGGGAGCTACACTCCGAAGCTTTCTTT
CDR3: CASRLGELHSEAFF
J: TRBJ1-1
size: .
V: TRBV28
D: .

DNA: TGTGCCAGCTCTGGGGGCGGGAATGAGCAGTTCTTC
CDR3: CASSGGGNEQFF
J: TRBJ2-1
size: .
V: TRBV19
D: .

DNA: TGTGCCAGCAGCTTAACGACAGGGGCGGCAGATACGCAGTATTTT
CDR3: CASSLTTGAADTQYF
J: TRBJ2-3
size: .
V: TRBV7-9
D: TRBD1

DNA: TGCGCCAGCAGCTTGAGCAGCACAGGGGCAGATACGCAGTATTTT
CDR3: CASSLSSTGADTQYF
J: TRBJ2-3
size: .
V: TRBV5-1
D: TRBD1

DNA: TGTGCCAGCAGCTTAGGACTAGCGGGGCCGGAGCAGTACTTC
CDR3: CASSLGLAGPEQYF
J: TRBJ2-7
size: .
V: TRBV5-5
D: TRBD2

DNA: TGCAGCGTTGTTGGGGGGAGGGACGCCGGGGAGCTGTTTTTT
CDR3: CSVVGGRDAGELFF
J: TRBJ2-2
size: .
V: TRBV29-1
D: TRBD2

DNA: TGTGCCACCAGTGCCGGAAGAGGGGGAGGCAATCAGCCCCAGCATTTT
CDR3: CATSAGRGGGNQPQHF
J: TRBJ1-5
size: .
V: TRBV24-1
D: .

DNA: TGTGCCAGCAGCCTCTCAGCAGGGGTGACAAACTATGGCTACACCTTC
CDR3: CASSLSAGVTNYGYTF
J: TRBJ1-2
size: .
V: TRBV4-2
D: .

DNA: TGTGCCAGTAGCACAGGGGGTCAGATCTATAATTCACCCCTCCACTTT
CDR3: CASSTGGQIYNSPLHF
J: TRBJ1-6
size: .
V: TRBV19
D: TRBD1

DNA: TGTGCCAGCAGTAACCCCCAGTGGGGACAGGTCAATCAGCCCCAGCATTTT
CDR3: CASSNPQWGQVNQPQHF
J: TRBJ1-5
size: .
V: TRBV27
D: TRBD1

DNA: TGTGCCAGCAGCCCGACTAGCGGTTCCTACGAGCAGTACTTC
CDR3: CASSPTSGSYEQYF
J: TRBJ2-7
size: .
V: TRBV11-3
D: TRBD2

DNA: TGTGCCAGCAGCTCGGACAAAGGACTAGCGGGGTCCGTCAATGAGCAGTTCTTC
CDR3: CASSSDKGLAGSVNEQFF
J: TRBJ2-1
size: .
V: TRBV7-3
D: TRBD2

DNA: TGCGCCAGCAGCACGGGACTAGCGGGAGATTGGCACGAGCAGTACTTC
CDR3: CASSTGLAGDWHEQYF
J: TRBJ2-7
size: few
V: TRBV5-1
D: TRBD2

DNA: TGTGCCAGCAGTACAGGGAGCTCTGGAAACACCATATATTTT
CDR3: CASSTGSSGNTIYF
J: TRBJ1-3
size: .
V: TRBV6-5
D: .

DNA: TGTGCCAGCAGCCTATCTCCCAACTATGGCTACACCTTC
CDR3: CASSLSPNYGYTF
J: TRBJ1-2
size: .
V: TRBV7-9
D: .

DNA: TGTGCCAGCAGCCCAGACGACAGGTATAATTCACCCCTCCACTTT
CDR3: CASSPDDRYNSPLHF
J: TRBJ1-6
size: .
V: TRBV9
D: .

DNA: TGTGCCAGCAGCGTAGAGGGTGGGGGGAGCTACGAGCAGTACTTC
CDR3: CASSVEGGGSYEQYF
J: TRBJ2-7
size: .
V: TRBV9
D: .

DNA: TGTGCCAGCAGCTTAGGGGACAGCTCTGGAAACACCATATATTTT
CDR3: CASSLGDSSGNTIYF
J: TRBJ1-3
size: .
V: TRBV7-6
D: TRBD1

DNA: TGTGCCACCAGCAGAGATTTGGGGCGAGTCGGGGAGCTGTTTTTT
CDR3: CATSRDLGRVGELFF
J: TRBJ2-2
size: few
V: TRBV15
D: .

DNA: TGTGCCAGTTCTCCGAGCCTAGGAACCGGAAACACCATATATTTT
CDR3: CASSPSLGTGNTIYF
J: TRBJ1-3
size: .
V: TRBV27
D: .

DNA: TGCGCCAGCAGCCAAGCACAGGGGATCCAAAGTCACTTT
CDR3: CASSQAQGIQSHF
J: TRBJ1-6
size: .
V: TRBV4-1
D: TRBD1

DNA: TGTGCCAGCAGTCTCGGGGGGGGTTGGTACGAGCAGTACTTC
CDR3: CASSLGGGWYEQYF
J: TRBJ2-7
size: .
V: TRBV27
D: TRBD2

DNA: TGTGCCAGCAAGCGTTATGAAGCTTTCTTT
CDR3: CASKRYEAFF
J: TRBJ1-1
size: .
V: TRBV2
D: .

DNA: TGTGCCAGCAGTTCCTGGACAGGGATCACTGAAGCTTTCTTT
CDR3: CASSSWTGITEAFF
J: TRBJ1-1
size: once
V: TRBV5-6
D: TRBD1

DNA: TGTGCCAGCAGTTTATCGGCGGGATTGGGTAACACCGGGGAGCTGTTTTTT
CDR3: CASSLSAGLGNTGELFF
J: TRBJ2-2
size: .
V: TRBV28
D: .

DNA: TGTGCCAGTAGTGGTGATGGACACTGCAATCAGCCCCAGCATTTT
CDR3: CASSGDGHCNQPQHF
J: TRBJ1-5
size: .
V: TRBV19
D: .

DNA: TGTGCCAGCAGGCGGGTAAAGGGAAACGAGCAGTACTTC
CDR3: CASRRVKGNEQYF
J: TRBJ2-7
size: .
V: TRBV27
D: .